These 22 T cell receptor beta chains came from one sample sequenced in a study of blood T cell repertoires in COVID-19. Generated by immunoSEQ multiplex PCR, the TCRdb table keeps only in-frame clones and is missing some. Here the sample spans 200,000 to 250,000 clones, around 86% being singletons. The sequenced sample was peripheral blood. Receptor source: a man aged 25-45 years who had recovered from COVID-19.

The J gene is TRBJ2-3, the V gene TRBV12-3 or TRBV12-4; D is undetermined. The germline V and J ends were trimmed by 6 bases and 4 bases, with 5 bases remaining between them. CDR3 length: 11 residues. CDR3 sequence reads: CASSEADTQYF. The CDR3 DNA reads TGTGCCAGCAGCGAGGCAGATACGCAGTATTTT.

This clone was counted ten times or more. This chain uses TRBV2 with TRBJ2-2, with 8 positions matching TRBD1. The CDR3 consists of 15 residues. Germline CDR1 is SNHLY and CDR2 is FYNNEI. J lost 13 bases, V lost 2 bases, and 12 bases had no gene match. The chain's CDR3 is CASSEYAGTGQALFF. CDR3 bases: TGTGCCAGCAGTGAATACGCTGGGACAGGTCAGGCGCTGTTTTTT.

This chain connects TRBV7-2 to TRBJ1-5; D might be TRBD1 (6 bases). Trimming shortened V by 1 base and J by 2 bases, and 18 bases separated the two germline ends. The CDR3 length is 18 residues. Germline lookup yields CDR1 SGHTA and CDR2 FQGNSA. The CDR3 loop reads CASSLGRGGGPGNQPQHF. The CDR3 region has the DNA TGTGCCAGCAGCTTAGGAAGGGGTGGGGGCCCGGGCAATCAGCCCCAGCATTTT.

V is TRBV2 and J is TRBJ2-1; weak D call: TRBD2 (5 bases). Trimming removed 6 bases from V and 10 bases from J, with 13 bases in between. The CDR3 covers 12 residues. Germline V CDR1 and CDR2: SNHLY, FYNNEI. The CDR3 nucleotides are TGTGCCAGCAGGGTCCAACCGGGAGAGCAGTTCTTC. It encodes CASRVQPGEQFF.

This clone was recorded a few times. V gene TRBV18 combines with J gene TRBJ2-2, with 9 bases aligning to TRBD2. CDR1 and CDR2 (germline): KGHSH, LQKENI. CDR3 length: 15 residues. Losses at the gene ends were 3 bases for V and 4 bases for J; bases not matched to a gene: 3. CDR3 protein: CASSPVSGGTGELFF. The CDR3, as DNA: TGTGCCAGCTCACCTGTTAGCGGGGGCACCGGGGAGCTGTTTTTT.

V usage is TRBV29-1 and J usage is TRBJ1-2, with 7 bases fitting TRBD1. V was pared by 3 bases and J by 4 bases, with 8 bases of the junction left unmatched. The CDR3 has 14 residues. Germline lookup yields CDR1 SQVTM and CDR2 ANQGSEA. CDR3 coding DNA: TGCAGCGTTGATGGACAGGCGTCCTTCTATGGCTACACCTTC. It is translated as CSVDGQASFYGYTF.

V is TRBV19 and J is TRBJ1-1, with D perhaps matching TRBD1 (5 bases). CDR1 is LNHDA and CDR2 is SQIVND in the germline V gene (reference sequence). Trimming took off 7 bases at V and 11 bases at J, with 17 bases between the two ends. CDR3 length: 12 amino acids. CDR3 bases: TGTGCCAGTACTTCGACCCGGGGGGACGCTTTCTTT. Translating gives CASTSTRGDAFF. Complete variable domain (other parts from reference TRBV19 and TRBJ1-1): DGGITQSPKYLFRKEGQNVTLSCEQNLNHDAMYWYRQDPGQGLRLIYYSQIVNDFQKGDIAEGYSVSREKKESFPLTVTSAQKNPTAFYLCASTSTRGDAFFGQGTRLTVV.

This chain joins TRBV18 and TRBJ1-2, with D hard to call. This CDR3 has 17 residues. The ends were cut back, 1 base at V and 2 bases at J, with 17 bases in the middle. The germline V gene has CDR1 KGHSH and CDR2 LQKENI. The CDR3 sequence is CASSPLLSTGSNYGYTF. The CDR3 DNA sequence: TGTGCCAGCTCACCACTGCTTTCAACGGGATCCAACTATGGCTACACCTTC.

CDR3 DNA sequence: TGTGCCAGCAGAGAGTACGAGCAGTACTTC. Encoded protein: CASREYEQYF. This rearrangement joins TRBV12-3 or TRBV12-4 to TRBJ2-7, with D unclear. The CDR3 covers 10 residues. The V end lost 6 bases, the J end lost 4 bases, and 4 bases lay between the germline ends.

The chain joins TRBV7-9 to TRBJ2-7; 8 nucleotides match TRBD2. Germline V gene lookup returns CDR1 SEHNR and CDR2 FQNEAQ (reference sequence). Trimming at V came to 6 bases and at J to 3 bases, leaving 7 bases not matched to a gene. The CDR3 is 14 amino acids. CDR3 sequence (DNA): TGTGCCAGCAGTTCCCCCAGCGGGGGCTACGAGCAGTACTTC. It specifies CASSSPSGGYEQYF.

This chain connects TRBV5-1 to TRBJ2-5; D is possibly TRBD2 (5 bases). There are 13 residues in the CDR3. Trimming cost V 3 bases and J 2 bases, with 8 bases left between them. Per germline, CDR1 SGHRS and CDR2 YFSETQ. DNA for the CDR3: TGCGCCAGCAGCTGGGAGACTCAAGAGACCCAGTACTTC. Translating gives CASSWETQETQYF.

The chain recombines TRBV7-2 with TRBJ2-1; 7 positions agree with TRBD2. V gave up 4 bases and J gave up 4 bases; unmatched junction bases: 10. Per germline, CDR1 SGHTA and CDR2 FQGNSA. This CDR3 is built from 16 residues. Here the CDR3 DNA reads TGTGCCAGCAGCTCGGCTAGCGGCCGGGGATACAATGAGCAGTTCTTC. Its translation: CASSSASGRGYNEQFF. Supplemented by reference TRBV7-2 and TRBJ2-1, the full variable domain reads GAGVSQSPSNKVTEKGKDVELRCDPISGHTALYWYRQSLGQGLEFLIYFQGNSAPDKSGLPSDRFSAERTGGSVSTLTIQRTQQEDSAVYLCASSSASGRGYNEQFFGPGTRLTVL.

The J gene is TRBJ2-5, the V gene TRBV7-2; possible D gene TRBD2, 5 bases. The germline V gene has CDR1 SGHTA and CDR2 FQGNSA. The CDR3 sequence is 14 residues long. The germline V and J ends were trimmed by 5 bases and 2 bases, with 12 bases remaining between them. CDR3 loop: CASSLGLAQETQYF. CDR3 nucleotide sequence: TGTGCCAGCAGCCTCGGACTGGCGCAAGAGACCCAGTACTTC.

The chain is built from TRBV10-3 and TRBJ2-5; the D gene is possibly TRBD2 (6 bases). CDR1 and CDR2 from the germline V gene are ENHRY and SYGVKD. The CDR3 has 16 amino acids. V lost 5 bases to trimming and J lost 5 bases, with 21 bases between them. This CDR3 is CAISYPDFGDWETQYF. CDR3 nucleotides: TGTGCCATCAGTTACCCGGACTTCGGGGACTGGGAGACCCAGTACTTC.

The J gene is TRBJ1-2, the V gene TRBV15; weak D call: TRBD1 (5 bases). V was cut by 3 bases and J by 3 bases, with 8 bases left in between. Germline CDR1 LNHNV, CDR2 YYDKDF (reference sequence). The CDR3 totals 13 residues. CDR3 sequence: CATSSTGHYGYTF. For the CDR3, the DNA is TGTGCCACCAGCAGCACAGGCCACTATGGCTACACCTTC.

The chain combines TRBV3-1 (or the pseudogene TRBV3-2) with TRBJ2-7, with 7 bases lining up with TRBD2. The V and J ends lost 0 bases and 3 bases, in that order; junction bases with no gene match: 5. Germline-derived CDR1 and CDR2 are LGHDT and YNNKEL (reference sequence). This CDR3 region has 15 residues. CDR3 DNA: TGTGCCAGCAGCCAAGATCGAGCGGGGCGCTACGAGCAGTACTTC. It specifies CASSQDRAGRYEQYF.

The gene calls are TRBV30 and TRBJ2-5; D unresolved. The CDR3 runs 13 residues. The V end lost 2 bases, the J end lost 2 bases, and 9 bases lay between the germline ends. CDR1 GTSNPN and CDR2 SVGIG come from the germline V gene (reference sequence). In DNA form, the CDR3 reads TGTGCCTGGAGTAGTGCGGCTCAAGAGACCCAGTACTTC. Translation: CAWSSAAQETQYF.

The CDR3 loop reads CASSAQGAREKLFF. Here the CDR3 DNA reads TGCGCCAGCAGCGCACAGGGGGCGCGAGAAAAACTGTTTTTT. This chain joins TRBV5-1 and TRBJ1-4, with 9 bases that match TRBD1. V was pared by 4 bases and J by 8 bases, with 6 bases of the junction left unmatched. CDR1 and CDR2 (germline): SGHRS, YFSETQ. The CDR3 is 14 amino acids.

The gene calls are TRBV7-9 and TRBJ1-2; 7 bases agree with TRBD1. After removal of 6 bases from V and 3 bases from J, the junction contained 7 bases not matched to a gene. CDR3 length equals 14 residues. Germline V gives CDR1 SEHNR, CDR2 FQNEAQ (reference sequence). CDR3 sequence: CASRRAGTDYGYTF. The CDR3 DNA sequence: TGTGCCAGCAGACGAGCCGGGACAGACTATGGCTACACCTTC.

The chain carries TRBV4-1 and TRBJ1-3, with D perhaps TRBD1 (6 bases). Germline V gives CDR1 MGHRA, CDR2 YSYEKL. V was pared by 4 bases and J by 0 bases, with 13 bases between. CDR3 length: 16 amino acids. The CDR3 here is CASSLTGYYSGNTIYF. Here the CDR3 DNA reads TGCGCCAGCAGCCTGACAGGATACTACTCTGGAAACACCATATATTTT.

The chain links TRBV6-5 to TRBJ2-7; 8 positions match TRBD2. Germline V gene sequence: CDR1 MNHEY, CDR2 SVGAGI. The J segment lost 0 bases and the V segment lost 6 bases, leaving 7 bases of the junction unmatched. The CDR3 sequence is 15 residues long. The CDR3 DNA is TGTGCCAGCAGCATCAGCGGGGGCTTCTCCTACGAGCAGTACTTC. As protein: CASSISGGFSYEQYF.

CDR3 amino acids: CASPPSGLCGTGELFF. The CDR3 DNA reads as TGTGCCAGCCCCCCATCGGGACTCTGCGGAACCGGGGAGCTGTTTTTT. This chain joins TRBV21-1 and TRBJ2-2; TRBD2 is the table's D call, not checked against the DNA. TRBV21-1 is classified as a pseudogene. The CDR3 runs 16 residues.